The source of this T cell receptor beta chain is a study of T cell responses to AZD1222 COVID-19 vaccine. Study at large: Pooling was applied to second doses at about 4 or about 12 weeks.

Concerning this clone itself: Antigen unknown.

V was pared by 4 bases and J by 0 bases, with 5 bases of the junction left unmatched. Germline loops: CDR1 SGDLS, CDR2 YYNGEE. The CDR3 loop spans 16 amino acids. The method was immunoSEQ multiplex PCR; TCRdb's version includes in-frame clones alone and lacks a portion of them. In the table there are 120,000 or so clones, approximately 88% of which are singletons. Findings and caveats of the study: Vaccine-related CD4 TCRs covered spike, predominating at 160-218 and 743-854. The study reported that nearly half of spike-specific TCRs target unmutated variant regions.

J is TRBJ2-4 and V is TRBV9; 9 positions match TRBD1. The TCR sequence derives from an adult in good health. Source: peripheral blood, taken on day 0 of AZD1222 vaccination. The CDR3 DNA reads TGTGCCAGCAGCCCCGGGACAGGGCTAGCCAAAAACATTCAGTACTTC. Translation: CASSPGTGLAKNIQYF.